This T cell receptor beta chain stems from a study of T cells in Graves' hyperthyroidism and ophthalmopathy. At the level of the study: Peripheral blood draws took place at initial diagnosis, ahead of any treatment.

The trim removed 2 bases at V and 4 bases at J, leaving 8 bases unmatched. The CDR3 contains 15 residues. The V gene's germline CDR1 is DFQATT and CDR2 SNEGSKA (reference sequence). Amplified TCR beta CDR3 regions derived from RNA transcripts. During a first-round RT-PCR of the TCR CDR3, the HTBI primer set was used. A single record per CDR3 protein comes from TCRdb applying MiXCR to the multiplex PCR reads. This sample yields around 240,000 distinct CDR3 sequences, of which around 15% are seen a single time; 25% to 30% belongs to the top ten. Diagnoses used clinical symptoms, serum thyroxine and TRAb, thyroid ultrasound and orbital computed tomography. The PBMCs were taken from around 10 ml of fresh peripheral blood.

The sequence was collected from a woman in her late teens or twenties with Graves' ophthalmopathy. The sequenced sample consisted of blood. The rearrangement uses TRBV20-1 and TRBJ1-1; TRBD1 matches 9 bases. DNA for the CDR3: TGCAGTGCTAGACAGCAGGGACAGGGCGGCACTGAAGCTTTCTTT. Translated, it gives CSARQQGQGGTEAFF.